The 27 T cell receptor beta chains listed next were all sequenced from one sample in a study of blood T cells in healthy people across ages (dated by TCRdb to the mid-2010s). The library was generated by 5' RACE. The sequencer was an Illumina HiSeq 2500. The second PCR ran for about 7 to 11 cycles and used a J-beta primer mix along with a sample-barcoded 5' primer. TCRdb itself trimmed the public reads at Q25 with fastp, ran MiXCR and retained productive beta chains. Entries are consolidated by CDR3 protein sequence, retaining the most common genes and DNA. In all, the sample holds hundreds of thousands of distinct CDR3 sequences, and 20% to 25% of those were seen once. In total, the top ten clones hold 9.4% of the sample. These same data were also listed under a study on T cells of mothers and their children.

Specimen: blood. These receptors all stem from a boy younger than 18 in good health.

The V call is TRBV24-1, the J call TRBJ1-1; TRBD1 is a possible D gene (5 bases). This CDR3 comprises 13 residues. The V gene lost 3 bases and the J gene lost 11 bases, with 15 bases spanning the gap. In germline, CDR1 is KGHDR, CDR2 SFDVKD. The CDR3 loop is CATSDGTREVAFF. CDR3 DNA: TGTGCCACCAGTGATGGGACCAGGGAGGTTGCTTTCTTT.

Only a few counts were recorded for this clonotype. This chain connects TRBV5-6 to TRBJ2-1, with 9 bases identical to TRBD2. The junction had 6 bases not matched to a gene; V was cut back by 2 bases and J by 3 bases. This CDR3 contains 16 residues. From germline, CDR1 is SGHDT and CDR2 YYEEEE. The CDR3 loop reads CASSFSGRGGYNEQFF. Here the CDR3 DNA reads TGTGCCAGCAGCTTCTCTGGGCGGGGGGGCTACAATGAGCAGTTCTTC.

In its sample, this clonotype was seen once. The chain recombines TRBV7-2 with TRBJ2-2; TRBD2 is a possible D gene (7 bases). V lost 5 bases and J 1 base, leaving 14 bases between the germline ends. The length of the CDR3 is 16 residues. The germline CDR1 and CDR2 sequences are SGHTA and FQGNSA. The CDR3 bases are TGTGCCAGCAGCCCAAACGGGGGGCAGAACACCGGGGAGCTGTTTTTT. This gives the protein CASSPNGGQNTGELFF.

This clonotype has only a few counts. This rearrangement joins TRBV21-1 to TRBJ2-7; TRBD1 was called by the table and not checked on the DNA. TRBV21-1 is noted as a pseudogene. The CDR3 sequence is 16 residues long. The CDR3 DNA sequence: TGTGCCAGCAGCAATTACTCGGGACAGAAACCCTACGAGCAGTACTTC. It yields the protein CASSNYSGQKPYEQYF.

The rearrangement uses TRBV29-1 and TRBJ1-1; weak D call: TRBD1 (5 bases). This CDR3 contains 11 residues. CDR1 is SQVTM and CDR2 is ANQGSEA in the germline V gene. V lost 6 bases and J lost 11, with 16 bases in between. This CDR3 reads CSVTRPGHAFF. The CDR3 DNA sequence: TGCAGCGTCACGAGGCCAGGGCACGCTTTCTTT.

The chain recombines TRBV29-1 with TRBJ2-1; D call uncertain. The J call could be wrong; TRBJ2-7 is a better fit for the DNA end. Germline V gives CDR1 SQVTM, CDR2 ANQGSEA. This CDR3 has 11 residues. The CDR3 is CSVEIDYEQYF. CDR3 in DNA: TGCAGCGTTGAGATAGACTACGAGCAGTACTTC.

This clonotype was seen a handful of times. V usage is TRBV20-1 and J usage is TRBJ2-1; 10 nucleotides agree with TRBD1. The CDR3 extends over 15 amino acids. V lost 4 bases to trimming and J lost 7 bases; unmatched junction nucleotides: 10. Germline V CDR1 and CDR2: DFQATT, SNEGSKA (reference sequence). CDR3 in DNA: TGCAGTGCTAAATCCGGGACAGGGGCTGAGAATGAGCAGTTCTTC. This codes for CSAKSGTGAENEQFF.

This chain uses TRBV20-1 with TRBJ1-5, with D perhaps TRBD1 (6 bases). V lost 2 bases and J lost 7, with 18 bases in between. The CDR3 sequence is 15 residues long. Looked up from germline, CDR1 is DFQATT and CDR2 is SNEGSKA (reference sequence). CDR3 region: CSARSAMGGGQPQHF. The CDR3 DNA follows: TGCAGTGCTAGATCCGCCATGGGAGGGGGACAGCCCCAGCATTTT.

V usage is TRBV7-9 and J usage is TRBJ1-2; D gene ambiguous. Germline-derived CDR1 and CDR2 are SEHNR and FQNEAQ (reference sequence). V was pared by 1 base and J by 8 bases, with 11 bases between. CDR3 size: 13 residues. The CDR3 DNA reads as TGTGCCAGCAGCTTAGATGAGTCCGGGGGCTACACCTTC. Amino acids: CASSLDESGGYTF.

The CDR3 protein is CASQGAHYGYTF. DNA of the CDR3: TGTGCCAGCCAGGGGGCACACTATGGCTACACCTTC. The rearrangement uses TRBV12-3 or TRBV12-4 and TRBJ1-2; TRBD1 aligns across 8 bases. The CDR3 is made up of 12 amino acids. Trimming took 8 bases from V and 3 from J; bases not matched to a gene: 2.

In this sample, this clonotype turned up a few times. V usage is TRBV10-3 and J usage is TRBJ2-5, with unresolved D. V shed 7 bases and J shed 0 bases, with 15 bases lying between them. The CDR3 contains 15 residues. The V gene's germline CDR1 is ENHRY and CDR2 SYGVKD. CDR3 loop: CAIKRHTDDQETQYF. The CDR3 coding sequence is TGTGCCATCAAAAGACATACGGACGACCAAGAGACCCAGTACTTC.

With regard to this clonotype: One junction end disagrees with the germline gene, perhaps due to a read error. This rearrangement joins TRBV15 to TRBJ1-2; 7 nucleotides agree with TRBD1. Germline CDR1 LNHNV, CDR2 YYDKDF (reference sequence). The CDR3 totals 13 residues. The CDR3 region has the DNA TGTGCAACCAGCAGAGGGACAGATTATGGCTACACCTTC. Residues: CATSRGTDYGYTF.

This chain uses TRBV5-1 with TRBJ2-5; 12 bases map to TRBD2. CDR1 is SGHRS, CDR2 YFSETQ, per germline. CDR3 length: 17 residues. J lost 1 base, V lost 0 bases, and 4 bases had no gene match. The CDR3 loop is CASSLVTSGGSQETQYF. Written as DNA, the CDR3 is TGCGCCAGCAGCTTGGTGACTAGCGGGGGCTCCCAAGAGACCCAGTACTTC.

The chain couples TRBV20-1 to TRBJ2-7, with 8 nucleotides matching TRBD2. CDR1 and CDR2 from the germline V gene are DFQATT and SNEGSKA (reference sequence). The CDR3 is 15 residues long. The V segment lost 6 bases and the J segment 4 bases; nucleotides outside the gene matches: 14. CDR3 loop: CSARTRAGVGYEQYF. CDR3 sequence (DNA): TGCAGTGCAAGAACTCGAGCGGGAGTGGGGTACGAGCAGTACTTC.

This clonotype was counted only a few times. V gene TRBV29-1 combines with J gene TRBJ2-7; 7 nucleotides agree with TRBD1. Looked up from germline, CDR1 is SQVTM and CDR2 is ANQGSEA. CDR3 length equals 12 residues. After removal of 6 bases from V and 3 bases from J, the junction contained 5 bases not matched to a gene. As DNA, the CDR3 is TGCAGCGTCGTCGGGACAGACTACGAGCAGTACTTC. It specifies CSVVGTDYEQYF.

This clonotype was observed a few times. The rearrangement uses TRBV7-2 and TRBJ2-1; TRBD2 matches at 8 bases. The CDR3 contains 17 residues. Germline V lookup: CDR1 SGHTA, CDR2 FQGNSA. Trimming removed 6 bases from V and 0 bases from J; junction bases left unmatched: 10. CDR3 DNA: TGTGCCAGCAGTTTGACTAGCGCGACTAGCTCCTACAATGAGCAGTTCTTC. Translating it yields CASSLTSATSSYNEQFF.

V and J are TRBV20-1 and TRBJ1-4, with TRBD1 matching over 8 bases. This CDR3 has 13 residues. Germline values: CDR1 DFQATT, CDR2 SNEGSKA (reference sequence). V gave up 6 bases and J gave up 5 bases; unmatched junction bases: 5. The CDR3 nucleotides are TGCAGTGCAGAGGACAGGGAAAATGAAAAACTGTTTTTT. Amino acid sequence: CSAEDRENEKLFF.

The V and J genes are TRBV29-1 and TRBJ1-1; D is uncertain. The ends were cut back, 7 bases at V and 4 bases at J, with 10 bases in the middle. The CDR3 is 11 amino acids. Germline loops: CDR1 SQVTM, CDR2 ANQGSEA. This CDR3 is CSAGQSTEAFF. In DNA, the CDR3 is TGCAGCGCCGGCCAGAGCACTGAAGCTTTCTTT.

Here the CDR3 DNA reads TGTGCCAGCAGGGGGGGCGGCCTGGCGCAGTACTTC. This gives the protein CASRGGGLAQYF. The chain couples TRBV7-2 to TRBJ2-5, with D possibly called TRBD1 or TRBD2 (6 bases each). V was trimmed by 6 bases and J by 11 bases, leaving 16 bases between them. Germline loops: CDR1 SGHTA, CDR2 FQGNSA. The CDR3 runs 12 residues.

The rearrangement uses TRBV29-1 and TRBJ2-7; TRBD1 might be the D (6 bases). Germline V gene sequence: CDR1 SQVTM, CDR2 ANQGSEA. Trimming stripped 4 bases from V and 2 bases from J, with 12 bases between. CDR3 length: 13 amino acids. The CDR3 nucleotides read TGCAGCGTTGTAAGGGACATGACCTACGAGCAGTACTTC. As protein: CSVVRDMTYEQYF.

The gene calls are TRBV27 and TRBJ2-7; D is possibly TRBD2 (7 bases). V was pared by 3 bases and J by 5 bases, with 17 bases between. The CDR3 covers 15 residues. Per the germline V gene, CDR1 is MNHEY and CDR2 is SMNVEV (reference sequence). Here the CDR3 reads CASSFAGAGSDEQYF. CDR3 sequence (DNA): TGTGCCAGCAGTTTTGCGGGGGCGGGTTCCGACGAGCAGTACTTC.

The genes are TRBV24-1 and TRBJ2-6; unclear D gene. The CDR3 spans 12 residues. The V gene lost 3 bases and the J gene lost 7 bases, with 3 bases spanning the gap. Per germline, CDR1 KGHDR and CDR2 SFDVKD. The CDR3 DNA follows: TGTGCCACCAGTGATATAGCCAACGTCCTGACTTTC. It codes for CATSDIANVLTF.

This clonotype was seen a handful of times. The rearrangement uses TRBV20-1 and TRBJ2-5, with unresolved D. The J call may be incorrect, as the DNA end agrees better with TRBJ2-7. The CDR3 is 13 residues long. Germline V gene data show CDR1 as DFQATT and CDR2 as SNEGSKA (reference sequence). The CDR3 DNA sequence: TGCAGTGCTCTCCGACCTTCCCTCTACGAGCAGTACTTC. It yields the protein CSALRPSLYEQYF.

The CDR3 DNA is TGCAGTGCGCGGTGGACCGCTGTAGGGGATACGCAGTATTTT. It is translated as CSARWTAVGDTQYF. The gene calls are TRBV20-1 and TRBJ2-3, with D uncertain. Trimming took 6 bases from V and 6 from J, leaving 19 bases between them. The CDR3 runs 14 residues. Germline V CDR1 and CDR2: DFQATT, SNEGSKA (reference sequence).

In its sample, this clonotype was seen a few times. The gene calls are TRBV4-1 and TRBJ2-5; D is ambiguous. The DNA end lines up better with TRBJ2-7; the J call may be wrong. Per the germline V gene, CDR1 is MGHRA and CDR2 is YSYEKL. The CDR3 is 13 amino acids. Here the CDR3 reads CASSPSPTYEQYF. CDR3 nucleotide sequence: TGCGCCAGCAGCCCCTCACCTACCTACGAGCAGTACTTC.

This clonotype was seen a handful of times. The rearrangement joins TRBV6-1 to TRBJ1-1; D gene ambiguous. The CDR3 has 11 residues. Germline CDR1 reads MNHNS; CDR2 reads SASEGT. The germline V and J ends were trimmed by 1 base and 5 bases, with 2 bases remaining between them. The CDR3 reads CASSEETEAFF. CDR3 in DNA: TGTGCCAGCAGTGAAGAAACTGAAGCTTTCTTT.

V gene TRBV15 combines with J gene TRBJ2-1; a possible D gene is TRBD1 (6 bases). The CDR3 contains 15 residues. Trimming removed 1 base from V and 1 base from J, with 8 bases in between. Germline-derived CDR1 and CDR2 are LNHNV and YYDKDF (reference sequence). CDR3 bases: TGTGCCACCAGCAGAGGAACAGGGTCCTACAATGAGCAGTTCTTC. This encodes CATSRGTGSYNEQFF.